This T cell receptor (beta chain) was sequenced in a study of shared clonotypes between healthy human individuals. In the study overall: CD4 naive cells filled three plates per donor, CD4 memory three, CD8 naive two and CD8 memory one.

The CDR3 sequence is 13 residues long. Per germline, CDR1 MNHEY and CDR2 SVGAGI. V was clipped by 2 bases and J by 4 bases, with 6 bases between them. With respect to this clone: Its antigen remains unidentified. Different DNA sequences within this sample yield the same CDR3.

Sequencing used immunoSEQ multiplex PCR; TCRdb keeps in-frame clones, though not all of them. The sample yields some 2,500,000 clones, approximately 90% seen once. Study observations and caveats: Memory subsets generally showed lower estimated richness than naive subsets. Clonotype sharing levels among donors were expected to vary with sequencing depth.

Sequencing used naive CD4+ T cells from PBMCs. Sample subset: CD45RA+ positively selected. V usage is TRBV6-5 and J usage is TRBJ1-5, with D unresolved. This clonotype was sampled from a man between 18 and 29 years old in good health. Some clones in this sample may be carry-over from other donors' samples. CDR3 in DNA: TGTGCCAGCAGTTACAACAGAAATCAGCCCCAGCATTTT. It encodes CASSYNRNQPQHF.